This TCR beta chain originates from a study of T cell responses to AZD1222 COVID-19 vaccine. The CDR3 runs 17 residues. Germline V lookup: CDR1 LGHDT, CDR2 YNNKEL (reference sequence). V trimming: 0 bases; J trimming: 1 base; junction bases outside the gene matches: 8. The data were produced by immunoSEQ multiplex PCR, yet TCRdb's version contains in-frame clones alone and is incomplete. The sample holds roughly 150,000 clones; roughly 89% are singletons and the top ten take roughly 4.7%. This sample comprised peripheral blood, obtained on day 0 of AZD1222 vaccination. The source of this sequence is an adult in good health. This rearrangement joins TRBV3-1 (or the pseudogene TRBV3-2) to TRBJ2-7; the match to TRBD2 covers 8 bases. CDR3 DNA sequence: TGTGCCAGCAGCCAAGAGGCAGCGGGAGTACAGTCCTACGAGCAGTACTTC. This codes for CASSQEAAGVQSYEQYF.